These 7 T cell receptor beta chains were sequenced from one sample in a study of blood T cell repertoires in COVID-19. Here immunoSEQ multiplex PCR was the method, and the copy in TCRdb shows in-frame clones only, minus some. The sample shows 200,000 to 250,000 clones, about four fifths of them seen only once. Sequencing used peripheral blood. These receptors were taken from a woman aged 30 to 39 who had recovered from COVID-19.

J is TRBJ2-1 and V is TRBV5-5; the D gene is possibly TRBD1 (7 bases). Germline CDR1 is SGHKS and CDR2 is YYEKEE (reference sequence). The CDR3 has 17 amino acids. V was clipped by 0 bases and J by 4 bases, with 17 bases between them. This CDR3 reads CASSLASGGRPYNEQFF. CDR3 coding DNA: TGTGCCAGCAGCTTGGCCTCAGGGGGGAGGCCTTACAATGAGCAGTTCTTC. Filled out from reference TRBV5-5 and TRBJ2-1, the complete variable domain reads DAGVTQSPTHLIKTRGQQVTLRCSPISGHKSVSWYQQVLGQGPQFIFQYYEKEERGRGNFPDRFSARQFPNYSSELNVNALLLGDSALYLCASSLASGGRPYNEQFFGPGTRLTVL.

The chain joins TRBV27 to TRBJ2-6, with D possibly being TRBD1 (6 bases). The CDR3 has 16 amino acids. Germline V lookup: CDR1 MNHEY, CDR2 SMNVEV (reference sequence). Trimming took 5 bases from V and 2 from J, leaving 13 bases between them. This CDR3 reads CASSNPNRAGANVLTF. The DNA for the CDR3 is TGTGCCAGCAGTAACCCGAACAGGGCTGGGGCCAACGTCCTGACTTTC.

The V gene is TRBV5-1, the J gene TRBJ2-5; D is perhaps TRBD2 (5 bases). V was shortened by 4 bases and J by 1 base, with 14 bases between the two germline ends. The germline V gene has CDR1 SGHRS and CDR2 YFSETQ. The CDR3 totals 15 residues. Here the CDR3 DNA reads TGCGCCAGCAGCCGGGATAGCTTCGGCCAAGAGACCCAGTACTTC. Translation gives CASSRDSFGQETQYF. Supplemented by reference TRBV5-1 and TRBJ2-5, the full variable domain reads KAGVTQTPRYLIKTRGQQVTLSCSPISGHRSVSWYQQTPGQGLQFLFEYFSETQRNKGNFPGRFSGRQFSNSRSEMNVSTLELGDSALYLCASSRDSFGQETQYFGPGTRLLVL.

The chain has TRBV15 and TRBJ1-6; TRBD1 agrees at 10 bases. Trimming cost V 3 bases and J 5 bases; bases outside gene matches: 4. The CDR3 totals 16 residues. Germline V gene data show CDR1 as LNHNV and CDR2 as YYDKDF (reference sequence). The CDR3 DNA sequence: TGTGCCACCAGCAGGGGGGACAGGGGAAATAATTCACCCCTCCACTTT. Its protein product is CATSRGDRGNNSPLHF.

The CDR3 sequence is CASSQDGGTGGQPQHF. The CDR3 coding sequence is TGTGCCAGCAGCCAAGATGGGGGGACAGGGGGTCAGCCCCAGCATTTT. V gene TRBV4-2 combines with J gene TRBJ1-5; TRBD1 matches at 11 bases. The CDR3 contains 16 residues. J lost 6 bases, V lost 0 bases, and 4 bases had no gene match. CDR1 and CDR2 from the germline V gene are LGHNA and YNFKEQ.

The V gene is TRBV5-1, the J gene TRBJ1-2, with no clear D. Trimming left V 0 bases short and J 8 bases short, with 11 bases between. From germline, CDR1 is SGHRS and CDR2 YFSETQ. CDR3 size: 13 residues. The DNA of the CDR3 is TGCGCCAGCAGCTTGGGTCAGGACTGGGGCTACACCTTC. As protein: CASSLGQDWGYTF.

This rearrangement joins TRBV18 to TRBJ2-3; D is possibly TRBD2 (5 bases). The CDR3 covers 14 residues. Per germline, CDR1 KGHSH and CDR2 LQKENI. The V gene lost 2 bases and the J gene lost 1 base, with 7 bases spanning the gap. Here the CDR3 reads CASSPGRGTDTQYF. In DNA, the CDR3 is TGTGCCAGCTCACCAGGGAGAGGCACAGATACGCAGTATTTT.